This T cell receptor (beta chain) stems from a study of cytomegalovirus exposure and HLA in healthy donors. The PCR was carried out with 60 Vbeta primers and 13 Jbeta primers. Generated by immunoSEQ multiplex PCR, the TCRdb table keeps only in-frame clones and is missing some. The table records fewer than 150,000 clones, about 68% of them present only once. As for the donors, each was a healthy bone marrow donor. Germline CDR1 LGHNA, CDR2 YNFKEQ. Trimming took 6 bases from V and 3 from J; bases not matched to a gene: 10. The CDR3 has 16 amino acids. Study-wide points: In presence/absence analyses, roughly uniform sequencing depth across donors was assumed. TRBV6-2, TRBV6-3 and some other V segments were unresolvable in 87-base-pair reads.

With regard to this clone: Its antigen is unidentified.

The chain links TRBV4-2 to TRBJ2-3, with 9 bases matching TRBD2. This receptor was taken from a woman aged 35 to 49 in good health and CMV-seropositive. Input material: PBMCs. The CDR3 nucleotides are TGTGCCAGCAGGGTTCAAAAAGCGGGAGGAACAGATACGCAGTATTTT. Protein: CASRVQKAGGTDTQYF.